These 5 T cell receptor beta chains share one sample of origin, sequenced in a study of control samples from healthy donors and cancer patients (dated by TCRdb to the early 2020s). Library generation was performed with the immunoSEQ multiplex PCR assay. The immuneACCESS repertoire file appears here via TCRdb, limited to in-frame rearrangements. These files lack a portion of the clones; in checked studies, under half of the deficit traces to unresolved V genes, and the cause of the others is not known. Recorded for this sample are over 100,000 clones; around 90% of them occurred a single time. The top ten constitute around 5.4% of the sample. The material sequenced was blood. The source of these receptors is a man in his late teens or twenties in good health.

The chain joins TRBV12-5 to TRBJ2-3; 8 positions match TRBD2. With 1 base clipped from V and 0 bases from J, the junction kept 18 bases outside the gene matches. The CDR3 sequence is 21 residues long. Germline V gene lookup returns CDR1 LGHNT and CDR2 FRNRAP. The CDR3 DNA follows: TGTGCTAGTGGTTTGGGCCACGGGCGGGCGGGGGGTAAGTCTAGCACAGATACGCAGTATTTT. Amino acids: CASGLGHGRAGGKSSTDTQYF.

CDR3 bases: TGTGCCAGCAGCCAAGAATTGGGGGAGACCCAGTACTTC. Its translation is CASSQELGETQYF. This rearrangement joins TRBV3-1 (or the pseudogene TRBV3-2) to TRBJ2-5; D uncertain. The CDR3 runs to 13 residues. Trimming removed 0 bases at V and 5 bases at J, with 7 bases between. Germline-derived CDR1 and CDR2 are LGHDT and YNNKEL (reference sequence).

The V gene is TRBV3-1 (or the pseudogene TRBV3-2), the J gene TRBJ2-1; D is unresolved. V lost 2 bases and J lost 7, with 9 bases in between. Germline V lookup: CDR1 LGHDT, CDR2 YNNKEL (reference sequence). The CDR3 is 13 residues long. The CDR3 region is CASSQPWGNEQFF. The CDR3 DNA sequence: TGTGCCAGCAGCCAACCATGGGGTAATGAGCAGTTCTTC.

This chain uses TRBV18 with TRBJ2-6; 7 nucleotides align to TRBD1. After removal of 2 bases from V and 4 bases from J, the junction contained 11 bases not matched to a gene. Looked up from germline, CDR1 is KGHSH and CDR2 is LQKENI. This CDR3 is 18 amino acids long. CDR3 in DNA: TGTGCCAGCTCACCAATCTCCTTAAAGGGGGCCGGGGCCAACGTCCTGACTTTC. Amino acids: CASSPISLKGAGANVLTF.

The V call is TRBV6-5, the J call TRBJ1-1, with 7 bases identical to TRBD1. The junction had 6 bases not matched to a gene; V was cut back by 0 bases and J by 5 bases. This CDR3 has 15 residues. The germline V gene has CDR1 MNHEY and CDR2 SVGAGI. The CDR3 is CASSYSAGGSTEAFF. In nucleotides, the CDR3 is TGTGCCAGCAGTTACTCAGCAGGGGGGAGTACTGAAGCTTTCTTT.